This is a list of T cell receptor beta chains from one sample in a study of blood T cell repertoires in COVID-19. TCRdb's table, derived via immunoSEQ multiplex PCR, lists solely in-frame clones and lacks some. The sample consists of 250,000 to 300,000 clones, around nine tenths of them appearing once. Source material: PBMCs or T cells enriched from blood (not recorded which). These receptors were collected from a woman in her sixties in a cohort exposed to, infected with or recovered from COVID-19 (not recorded which). CDR3s include the opening cysteine and the closing phenylalanine or tryptophan. The order of the fields is CDR3 protein, CDR3 DNA, J gene, D gene, clone size, V gene. The D gene is left open where the match is weak. Clone size is stated in some rows and not others, as once, few, many or a class when expanded.

cdr3_aa: CATQGRSSYNEQFF
cdr3_nt: TGTGCCACACAGGGCCGAAGCTCCTACAATGAGCAGTTCTTC
j_call: TRBJ2-1
d_call: NA
clone_size: once
v_call: TRBV19

cdr3_aa: CASSFGLAEYEQYF
cdr3_nt: TGTGCCAGCAGCTTCGGACTAGCGGAGTACGAGCAGTACTTC
j_call: TRBJ2-7
d_call: TRBD2
clone_size: NA
v_call: TRBV7-9

cdr3_aa: CASSSPNLAGGRNEQFF
cdr3_nt: TGCGCCAGCAGCTCCCCTAATTTAGCGGGAGGGCGGAATGAGCAGTTCTTC
j_call: TRBJ2-1
d_call: TRBD2
clone_size: NA
v_call: TRBV5-1

cdr3_aa: CASSDRTQSNTGELFF
cdr3_nt: TGTGCCAGCAGTGACAGGACACAAAGTAACACCGGGGAGCTGTTTTTT
j_call: TRBJ2-2
d_call: NA
clone_size: NA
v_call: TRBV6-1

cdr3_aa: CASSYSLLRTENTEAFF
cdr3_nt: TGTGCCAGCAGTTACTCCCTTTTAAGGACAGAGAACACTGAAGCTTTCTTT
j_call: TRBJ1-1
d_call: NA
clone_size: NA
v_call: TRBV6-2/TRBV6-3

cdr3_aa: CASSQATSGRETQYF
cdr3_nt: TGCGCCAGCAGCCAAGCAACTAGCGGGAGAGAGACCCAGTACTTC
j_call: TRBJ2-5
d_call: TRBD2
clone_size: NA
v_call: TRBV4-1

cdr3_aa: CATSVGTSGSAGANVLTF
cdr3_nt: TGTGCCACCAGTGTGGGGACTAGCGGGAGTGCTGGGGCCAACGTCCTGACTTTC
j_call: TRBJ2-6
d_call: TRBD2
clone_size: once
v_call: TRBV24-1

cdr3_aa: CASSDRGSSYNEQFF
cdr3_nt: TGTGCCAGCAGTGACCGGGGAAGCTCCTACAATGAGCAGTTCTTC
j_call: TRBJ2-1
d_call: NA
clone_size: NA
v_call: TRBV25-1

cdr3_aa: CASSPRQGGQNQPQHF
cdr3_nt: TGCGCCAGCAGCCCTCGACAGGGCGGGCAGAATCAGCCCCAGCATTTT
j_call: TRBJ1-5
d_call: TRBD1
clone_size: NA
v_call: TRBV10-2

cdr3_aa: CASRRLAGEVETQYF
cdr3_nt: TGTGCCAGCAGACGACTAGCGGGAGAGGTTGAGACCCAGTACTTC
j_call: TRBJ2-5
d_call: TRBD2
clone_size: NA
v_call: TRBV7-2

cdr3_aa: CASSGQGQGLVHF
cdr3_nt: TGTGCCAGCAGCGGCCAGGGACAGGGTCTTGTCCACTTT
j_call: TRBJ1-6
d_call: NA
clone_size: NA
v_call: TRBV21-1

cdr3_aa: CASSLGGPTSETDTQYF
cdr3_nt: TGTGCCAGCAGCTTAGGGGGTCCGACTAGCGAAACAGATACGCAGTATTTT
j_call: TRBJ2-3
d_call: TRBD2
clone_size: NA
v_call: TRBV13

cdr3_aa: CASSSYRGTYNEQFF
cdr3_nt: TGTGCCAGCAGCTCCTACAGGGGCACTTACAATGAGCAGTTCTTC
j_call: TRBJ2-1
d_call: TRBD1
clone_size: NA
v_call: TRBV7-3

cdr3_aa: CASSHLGLGAGVVETQYF
cdr3_nt: TGTGCCAGCAGCCATCTCGGACTAGGGGCAGGTGTAGTAGAGACCCAGTACTTC
j_call: TRBJ2-5
d_call: TRBD2
clone_size: NA
v_call: TRBV14

cdr3_aa: CASSYPGRGEQYF
cdr3_nt: TGTGCCAGCAGTTACCCTGGGAGAGGAGAGCAGTACTTC
j_call: TRBJ2-7
d_call: NA
clone_size: NA
v_call: TRBV6-5

cdr3_aa: CAWSVWGLAGSYEQYF
cdr3_nt: TGTGCCTGGAGTGTATGGGGTCTAGCGGGATCTTACGAGCAGTACTTC
j_call: TRBJ2-7
d_call: TRBD2
clone_size: NA
v_call: TRBV30

cdr3_aa: CASSLPRGGTGELFF
cdr3_nt: TGTGCCAGCAGCTTACCCCGGGGGGGGACCGGGGAGCTGTTTTTT
j_call: TRBJ2-2
d_call: TRBD2
clone_size: NA
v_call: TRBV11-3

cdr3_aa: CASSYLSSGPTDTQYF
cdr3_nt: TGTGCCAGCAGTTACCTCTCTAGCGGTCCCACAGATACGCAGTATTTT
j_call: TRBJ2-3
d_call: TRBD2
clone_size: NA
v_call: TRBV6-2/TRBV6-3

cdr3_aa: CASSLDRGVYEQYF
cdr3_nt: TGTGCCAGCAGTTTAGACAGGGGGGTCTACGAGCAGTACTTC
j_call: TRBJ2-7
d_call: TRBD1
clone_size: NA
v_call: TRBV27

cdr3_aa: CASSPNSAGTGELFF
cdr3_nt: TGTGCCAGCAGTCCTAACTCGGCGGGGACCGGGGAGCTGTTTTTT
j_call: TRBJ2-2
d_call: NA
clone_size: NA
v_call: TRBV28

cdr3_aa: CASSPGDRVGYTF
cdr3_nt: TGTGCCAGCAGCCCTGGGGACAGGGTCGGCTACACCTTC
j_call: TRBJ1-2
d_call: TRBD1
clone_size: NA
v_call: TRBV7-9

cdr3_aa: CSVEGQYTQYF
cdr3_nt: TGCAGCGTTGAGGGACAATATACGCAGTATTTT
j_call: TRBJ2-3
d_call: NA
clone_size: NA
v_call: TRBV29-1

cdr3_aa: CASSLTLGQGPDNEQFF
cdr3_nt: TGTGCCAGCAGCTTAACGCTCGGACAGGGACCTGACAATGAGCAGTTCTTC
j_call: TRBJ2-1
d_call: TRBD1
clone_size: NA
v_call: TRBV7-3

cdr3_aa: CATSAGEGLFEQFF
cdr3_nt: TGTGCCACCAGTGCAGGAGAGGGATTATTTGAGCAGTTCTTC
j_call: TRBJ2-1
d_call: NA
clone_size: NA
v_call: TRBV24-1

cdr3_aa: CASSPTGPSSYNEQFF
cdr3_nt: TGCGCCAGCAGCCCAACAGGGCCAAGCTCCTACAATGAGCAGTTCTTC
j_call: TRBJ2-1
d_call: NA
clone_size: once
v_call: TRBV5-1

cdr3_aa: CASSESRREQFF
cdr3_nt: TGCGCCAGCAGTGAGTCGCGGAGGGAGCAGTTCTTC
j_call: TRBJ2-1
d_call: NA
clone_size: NA
v_call: TRBV10-1

cdr3_aa: CASSQTGLVSNQPQHF
cdr3_nt: TGTGCCAGCTCACAGACAGGGCTAGTTAGCAATCAGCCCCAGCATTTT
j_call: TRBJ1-5
d_call: TRBD1
clone_size: NA
v_call: TRBV18

cdr3_aa: CASGTGLIAKNIQYF
cdr3_nt: TGTGCCAGCGGTACGGGACTGATAGCCAAAAACATTCAGTACTTC
j_call: TRBJ2-4
d_call: NA
clone_size: NA
v_call: TRBV28

cdr3_aa: CASNSRDRGDGYTF
cdr3_nt: TGTGCCAGCAACTCCCGGGACAGGGGCGATGGCTACACCTTC
j_call: TRBJ1-2
d_call: TRBD1
clone_size: NA
v_call: TRBV5-4

cdr3_aa: CASSLASTDEQYF
cdr3_nt: TGCGCCAGCAGCTTGGCCTCGACAGACGAGCAGTACTTC
j_call: TRBJ2-7
d_call: NA
clone_size: NA
v_call: TRBV5-1

cdr3_aa: CATSDLRGGELTEAFF
cdr3_nt: TGTGCCACCAGTGATTTGCGAGGGGGCGAGTTAACTGAAGCTTTCTTT
j_call: TRBJ1-1
d_call: TRBD1
clone_size: NA
v_call: TRBV24-1

cdr3_aa: CASTSSGGYEQYF
cdr3_nt: TGTGCCAGCACTTCATCCGGGGGCTACGAGCAGTACTTC
j_call: TRBJ2-7
d_call: NA
clone_size: few
v_call: TRBV7-9

cdr3_aa: CASSPSGLPNTEAFF
cdr3_nt: TGTGCCAGCAGCCCCAGCGGACTACCTAACACTGAAGCTTTCTTT
j_call: TRBJ1-1
d_call: NA
clone_size: NA
v_call: TRBV6-2/TRBV6-3

cdr3_aa: CASSGSLVLQETQYF
cdr3_nt: TGTGCCAGCAGTGGGAGTCTTGTTTTACAAGAGACCCAGTACTTC
j_call: TRBJ2-5
d_call: NA
clone_size: NA
v_call: TRBV2

cdr3_aa: CASSLQGGLSPLHF
cdr3_nt: TGCGCCAGCAGCTTACAGGGGGGCCTTTCACCCCTCCACTTT
j_call: TRBJ1-6
d_call: TRBD1
clone_size: NA
v_call: TRBV5-1